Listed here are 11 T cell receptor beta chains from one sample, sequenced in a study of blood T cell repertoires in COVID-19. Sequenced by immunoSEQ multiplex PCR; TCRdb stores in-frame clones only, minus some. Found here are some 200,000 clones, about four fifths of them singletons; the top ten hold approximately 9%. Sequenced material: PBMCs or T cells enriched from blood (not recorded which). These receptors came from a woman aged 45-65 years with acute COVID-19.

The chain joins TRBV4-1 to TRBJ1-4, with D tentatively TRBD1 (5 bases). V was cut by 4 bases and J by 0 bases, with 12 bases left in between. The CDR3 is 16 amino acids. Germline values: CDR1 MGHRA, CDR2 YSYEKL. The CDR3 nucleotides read TGCGCCAGCAGCCCAGGGCCGGTTGCAACTAATGAAAAACTGTTTTTT. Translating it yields CASSPGPVATNEKLFF.

In DNA, the CDR3 is TGTGCCAGCAGCTTAGATGGGCCGACAGGGACTCGGTCGGGGAATGAAAAACTGTTTTTT. This sequence encodes CASSLDGPTGTRSGNEKLFF. The chain couples TRBV11-2 to TRBJ1-4; 7 bases align to TRBD1. V shed 0 bases, J shed 5 bases, and the junction held 18 bases outside the gene matches. The CDR3 is 20 amino acids. The V gene's germline CDR1 is SGHAT and CDR2 FQNNGV.

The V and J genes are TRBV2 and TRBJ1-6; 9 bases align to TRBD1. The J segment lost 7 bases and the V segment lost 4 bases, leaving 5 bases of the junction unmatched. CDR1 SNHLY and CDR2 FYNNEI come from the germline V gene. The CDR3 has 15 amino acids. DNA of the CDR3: TGTGCCAGCAGTGCCCGAGGACAGGGGAATTCACCCCTCCACTTT. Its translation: CASSARGQGNSPLHF.

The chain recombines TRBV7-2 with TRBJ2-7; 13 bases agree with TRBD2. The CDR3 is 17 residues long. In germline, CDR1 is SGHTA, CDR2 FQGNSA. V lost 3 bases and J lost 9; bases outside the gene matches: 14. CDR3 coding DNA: TGTGCCAGCAGCTTTTATCCTCCCGGACTAGCGGGAGAGGTGCAGTACTTC. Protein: CASSFYPPGLAGEVQYF. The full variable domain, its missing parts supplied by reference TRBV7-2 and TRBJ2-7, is GAGVSQSPSNKVTEKGKDVELRCDPISGHTALYWYRQSLGQGLEFLIYFQGNSAPDKSGLPSDRFSAERTGGSVSTLTIQRTQQEDSAVYLCASSFYPPGLAGEVQYFGPGTRLTVT.

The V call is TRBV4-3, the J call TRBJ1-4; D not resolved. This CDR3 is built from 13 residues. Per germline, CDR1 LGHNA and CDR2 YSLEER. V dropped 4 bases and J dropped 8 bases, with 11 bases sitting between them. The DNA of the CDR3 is TGCGCCAGCAGCCCTAGGTTTGAAGAAAAACTGTTTTTT. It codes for CASSPRFEEKLFF.

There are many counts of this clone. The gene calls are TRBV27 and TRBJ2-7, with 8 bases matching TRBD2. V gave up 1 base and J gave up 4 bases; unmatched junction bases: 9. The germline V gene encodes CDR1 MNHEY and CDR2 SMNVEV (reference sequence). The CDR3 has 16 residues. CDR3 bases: TGTGCCAGCAGTTTATTCCCCACCGGGGGGGAGTACGAGCAGTACTTC. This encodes CASSLFPTGGEYEQYF.

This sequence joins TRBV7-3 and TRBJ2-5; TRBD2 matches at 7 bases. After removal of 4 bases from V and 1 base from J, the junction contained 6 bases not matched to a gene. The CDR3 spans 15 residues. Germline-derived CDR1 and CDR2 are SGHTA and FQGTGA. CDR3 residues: CASSSIAGPQETQYF. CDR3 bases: TGTGCCAGCAGCTCGATAGCGGGCCCCCAAGAGACCCAGTACTTC. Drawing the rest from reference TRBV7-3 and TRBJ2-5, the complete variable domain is GAGVSQTPSNKVTEKGKYVELRCDPISGHTALYWYRQSLGQGPEFLIYFQGTGAADDSGLPNDRFFAVRPEGSVSTLKIQRTERGDSAVYLCASSSIAGPQETQYFGPGTRLLVL.

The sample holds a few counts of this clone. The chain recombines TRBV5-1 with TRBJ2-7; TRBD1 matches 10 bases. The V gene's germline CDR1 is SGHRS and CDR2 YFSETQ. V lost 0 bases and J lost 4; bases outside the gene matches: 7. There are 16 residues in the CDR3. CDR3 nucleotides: TGCGCCAGCAGCTTGGCCTCCGGGACAGGGGCTTACGAGCAGTACTTC. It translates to CASSLASGTGAYEQYF. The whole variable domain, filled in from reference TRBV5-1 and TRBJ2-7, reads KAGVTQTPRYLIKTRGQQVTLSCSPISGHRSVSWYQQTPGQGLQFLFEYFSETQRNKGNFPGRFSGRQFSNSRSEMNVSTLELGDSALYLCASSLASGTGAYEQYFGPGTRLTVT.

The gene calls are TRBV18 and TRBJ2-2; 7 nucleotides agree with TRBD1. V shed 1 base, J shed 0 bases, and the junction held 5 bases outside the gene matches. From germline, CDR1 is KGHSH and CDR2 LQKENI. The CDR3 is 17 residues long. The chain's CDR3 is CASSPLTGASNTGELFF. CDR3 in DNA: TGTGCCAGCTCACCACTCACAGGGGCCTCGAACACCGGGGAGCTGTTTTTT.

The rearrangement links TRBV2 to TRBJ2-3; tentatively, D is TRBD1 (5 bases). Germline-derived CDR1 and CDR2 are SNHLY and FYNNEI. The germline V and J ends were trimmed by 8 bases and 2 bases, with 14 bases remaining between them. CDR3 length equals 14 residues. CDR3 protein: CASHPYRNTDTQYF. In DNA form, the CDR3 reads TGTGCCAGCCACCCGTACAGGAACACAGATACGCAGTATTTT.

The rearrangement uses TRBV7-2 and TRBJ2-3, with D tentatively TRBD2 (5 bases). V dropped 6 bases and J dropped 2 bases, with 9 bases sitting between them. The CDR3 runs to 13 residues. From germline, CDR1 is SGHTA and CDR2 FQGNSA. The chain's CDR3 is CASRTKITDTQYF. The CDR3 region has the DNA TGTGCCAGCAGGACTAAAATCACAGATACGCAGTATTTT. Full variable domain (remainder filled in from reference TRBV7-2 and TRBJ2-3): GAGVSQSPSNKVTEKGKDVELRCDPISGHTALYWYRQSLGQGLEFLIYFQGNSAPDKSGLPSDRFSAERTGGSVSTLTIQRTQQEDSAVYLCASRTKITDTQYFGPGTRLTVL.